This TCR beta chain comes out of a study of T cells in Graves' hyperthyroidism and ophthalmopathy. Regions amplified from RNA transcripts were the TCR beta CDR3 regions. First-round RT-PCR with HTBI primers amplified the TCR CDR3 region. MiXCR, applied by TCRdb to the multiplex PCR reads, yields one record per CDR3 protein. Of more than 350,000 distinct CDR3 sequences listed, 13% to 15% were seen once; the top ten hold 15% to 20%. This clonotype was counted at least ten times. Germline values: CDR1 WSHSY, CDR2 SAAADI. Trimming removed 8 bases from V and 2 bases from J, with 14 bases in between. This CDR3 region has 14 residues.

This rearrangement joins TRBV10-2 to TRBJ2-3; D is unclear. This TCR came from a woman aged 25 to 39 with Graves' ophthalmopathy. The sequenced material came from blood. The CDR3 protein is CASVRGPHTDTQYF. DNA for the CDR3: TGCGCCAGCGTTAGAGGTCCCCACACAGATACGCAGTATTTT.